This T cell receptor beta chain was sequenced for a study of blood T cell repertoires in COVID-19. Across the whole study: Sites across the United States, Italy and Spain contributed samples from acute and convalescent COVID-19.

V was pared by 5 bases and J by 5 bases, with 10 bases between. The CDR3 has 13 residues. Germline V gives CDR1 MNHEY, CDR2 SVGEGT. Authors' methods: Reference gene primer amplification gave estimated nucleated cell counts. Using immunoSEQ multiplex PCR, the repertoire was profiled, and TCRdb retains in-frame clones only, with some absent. V, J and clone size are those of that table, while D and trimming were read from the DNA. The data hold some 90,000 clones, with about 80% observed a single time. This chain connects TRBV6-2 or TRBV6-3 to TRBJ1-5, with D unresolved. The clonotype comes from a woman aged 70 to 79 with acute or convalescent COVID-19. The specimen was peripheral blood. Here the CDR3 reads CASSDQIYQPQHF. The CDR3, as DNA: TGTGCCAGCAGTGATCAGATCTATCAGCCCCAGCATTTT.